The rows below give T cell receptor beta chains drawn from one sample of a study of identical twins. MiXCR, run by TCRdb on the 5' RACE reads, gives a single entry per CDR3 protein. Of roughly 720,000 distinct CDR3 sequences detected, roughly 20% appear once; the ten largest clones hold around 13%. A further study also used this sample, focusing on T cells expressing NK-cell markers.

Sequences were obtained from PBMCs. These TCRs come from a woman aged 18-29 years in good health. The CDR3 runs from the conserved cysteine through the conserved F or W. Fields, in order: clone size, D gene, V gene, J gene, CDR3 DNA, CDR3 protein. The D gene is left open where the match is weak. Size tells how often a clone was seen (once, few, many) or the class of an expanded clone, and some rows leave it out.

few	.	TRBV12-3/TRBV12-4	TRBJ1-6	TGTGCCAGCAGCCAACGTCGAGCAGGGTTCCATTCACCCCTCCACTTT	CASSQRRAGFHSPLHF
.	.	TRBV29-1	TRBJ2-7	TGCAGCGTTTCAGGGATGAGGGCAAACGAGCAGTACTTC	CSVSGMRANEQYF
few	.	TRBV5-1	TRBJ2-3	TGCGCCAGCAGCCGTTCTCGGGGGGCTTTAGATACGCAGTATTTT	CASSRSRGALDTQYF
.	TRBD1	TRBV20-1	TRBJ2-1	TGCAGTGCTAGTAGGGGGCTTCGCAATGAGCAGTTCTTC	CSASRGLRNEQFF
few	.	TRBV20-1	TRBJ1-3	TGCAGTGCTAGAGATCAATCGAACACCATATATTTT	CSARDQSNTIYF
.	TRBD2	TRBV5-6	TRBJ2-1	TGTGCCAGCAGCTTGGTCGGGAGGGCCGACAATGAGCAGTTCTTC	CASSLVGRADNEQFF
few	TRBD2	TRBV20-1	TRBJ2-1	TGCAGTGCCCCAGGACTAGCGGGGGGCGTCGCCTACAATGAGCAGTTCTTC	CSAPGLAGGVAYNEQFF
few	.	TRBV15	TRBJ2-7	TGTGCCACGGGGACACCCTGGTTGGAGCAGTACTTC	CATGTPWLEQYF
.	TRBD2	TRBV7-2	TRBJ2-1	TGTGCCAGCAGCTCGACTAGCGGGAGATCGGATGAGCAGTTCTTC	CASSSTSGRSDEQFF
few	.	TRBV29-1	TRBJ2-7	TGCAGCGTTGTGAGGGGGGAGGCCTACGAGCAGTACTTC	CSVVRGEAYEQYF
.	.	TRBV7-2	TRBJ2-1	TGTGCCAGCAGCTTAACCGGGACGCAGAACAATGAGCAGTTCTTC	CASSLTGTQNNEQFF
few	.	TRBV5-1	TRBJ2-7	TGCGCCAGCAGCTTGGACCCCCAGGGGCCCGAGCAGTACTTC	CASSLDPQGPEQYF
.	TRBD2	TRBV30	TRBJ2-7	TGTGCCTGGAGTGGACTAGCGGGAGCCCAGTCCTACGAGCAGTACTTC	CAWSGLAGAQSYEQYF
many	.	TRBV28	TRBJ2-5	TGTGCCAGCAGCGGTGGCGCGGGTACCCAAGAGACCCAGTACTTC	CASSGGAGTQETQYF
.	.	TRBV14	TRBJ2-1	TGTGCCAGCAATGGTCTACAGAGCTCCTACAATGAGCAGTTCTTC	CASNGLQSSYNEQFF
.	TRBD2	TRBV20-1	TRBJ2-1	TGCAGTGCTAGATCTCCGGGACTAGCGGGAGCCGGGCAGTTCTTC	CSARSPGLAGAGQFF
.	.	TRBV20-1	TRBJ2-5	TGCAGTGCTTACTCCGGGGAGCAAGAGACCCAGTACTTC	CSAYSGEQETQYF
.	.	TRBV7-9	TRBJ2-1	TGTGCCAGCAGCTCCGAAAATGAGCAGTTCTTC	CASSSENEQFF
few	.	TRBV3-1	TRBJ2-5	TGTGCCAGCAGCCAAGATTGGGGGACTCCTTTACGGGGTGAGACCCAGTACTTC	CASSQDWGTPLRGETQYF
few	.	TRBV5-6	TRBJ2-1	TGTGCCAGCAGCCCGGGTGTTAGCGGTACCTACAATGAGCAGTTCTTC	CASSPGVSGTYNEQFF
few	TRBD2	TRBV11-1	TRBJ2-1	TGTGCCAGCAGCCACCCGACTAGCGGGGGGCCAAATGAGCAGTTCTTC	CASSHPTSGGPNEQFF
.	.	TRBV18	TRBJ1-5	TGTGCCAGCTCACCAAGGAGGGGGGATAGCAATCAGCCCCAGCATTTT	CASSPRRGDSNQPQHF
.	.	TRBV11-3	TRBJ2-7	TGTGCCAGCAGCTTAGATCAAGGTAGCGGCCTCTCCTACGAGCAGTACTTC	CASSLDQGSGLSYEQYF
few	.	TRBV7-2	TRBJ2-6	TGTGCCAGCAGTGAAGCAAGGGCCTCTGGGGCCAACGTCCTGACTTTC	CASSEARASGANVLTF
.	TRBD1	TRBV5-1	TRBJ2-1	TGCGCCAGCAGCTTGGCCGTCACAGGGGGTAGTGAGCAGTTCTTC	CASSLAVTGGSEQFF
.	.	TRBV29-1	TRBJ2-1	TGCAGCGTTAGAGAACGGGCCCAGCACCCAAACAATGAGCAGTTCTTC	CSVRERAQHPNNEQFF
.	TRBD1	TRBV5-1	TRBJ1-3	TGCGCCAGCACCGGGACAGGTCTTTCCTCTGGAAACACCATATATTTT	CASTGTGLSSGNTIYF
.	.	TRBV6-5	TRBJ2-2	TGTGCCAGCAGTTATTCCGGAGTGGTCGGGGAGCTGTTTTTT	CASSYSGVVGELFF
few	.	TRBV5-1	TRBJ2-1	TGCGCCAGCCAGTTGGCTAGCCAAATCAATGAGCAGTTCTTC	CASQLASQINEQFF
.	.	TRBV7-2	TRBJ2-1	TGTGCCAGCAGCCTTGCCGGGAATCGGGGTTACAATGAGCAGTTCTTC	CASSLAGNRGYNEQFF
few	TRBD1	TRBV9	TRBJ1-6	TGTGCCAGCAGCATCCGGACAGGGAATTCACCCCTCCACTTT	CASSIRTGNSPLHF
few	.	TRBV20-1	TRBJ1-4	TGCAGTGCTAGTACGGGGGCAACTAATGAAAAACTGTTTTTT	CSASTGATNEKLFF
.	.	TRBV7-9	TRBJ2-5	TGTGCCAGCAGCCCAAGGCTCCCGGATTTACAAGAGACCCAGTACTTC	CASSPRLPDLQETQYF
.	.	TRBV9	TRBJ2-1	TGTGCCAGCAGCGTGCAGGGCGCCAATGAGCAGTTCTTC	CASSVQGANEQFF
.	.	TRBV20-1	TRBJ1-1	TGCAGTGCTACCGAGGGCAGTACTGAAGCTTTCTTT	CSATEGSTEAFF
few	TRBD2	TRBV10-2	TRBJ2-3	TGCGCCAGCAGTGAGGGGGTTAGCGGGGGGATCCTAATCCCCGCAGATACGCAGTATTTT	CASSEGVSGGILIPADTQYF
few	.	TRBV9	TRBJ2-1	TGTGCCAGCAGCCGAACCCCTCTCGCGATCGATGAGCAGTTCTTC	CASSRTPLAIDEQFF